What follows are 17 T cell receptor beta chains derived from one specimen sequenced in a study of blood T cell repertoires in COVID-19. Sequencing was performed with immunoSEQ multiplex PCR; in TCRdb, only in-frame clones are kept and a portion is missing. Of about 160,000 clones listed, about 93% were seen once; the top ten hold 4.6%. The sequencing input was peripheral blood. These receptors all stem from a woman in her fifties or sixties with acute or convalescent COVID-19.

In its sample, this clone was seen once. V and J are TRBV9 and TRBJ2-1; 8 bases align to TRBD1. V gave up 4 bases and J gave up 5 bases; unmatched junction bases: 5. This CDR3 comprises 14 residues. CDR1 and CDR2 (germline): SGDLS, YYNGEE. CDR3 sequence (DNA): TGTGCCAGCAGCCACCGGGACAGGCACAATGAGCAGTTCTTC. Translating it yields CASSHRDRHNEQFF.

As for this clone: Additional DNA sequences in this sample encode the identical CDR3. The chain is built from TRBV27 and TRBJ1-5, with D perhaps matching TRBD1 (5 bases). The CDR3 spans 15 residues. Looked up from germline, CDR1 is MNHEY and CDR2 is SMNVEV (reference sequence). Trimming shortened V by 2 bases and J by 4 bases, and 12 bases separated the two germline ends. CDR3 sequence: CASSLRGGGNQPQHF. The CDR3 region has the DNA TGTGCCAGCAGTTTAAGGGGAGGAGGAAATCAGCCCCAGCATTTT.

The gene calls are TRBV12-3 or TRBV12-4 and TRBJ1-2, with D possibly TRBD1 on 6 matching bases. V was pared by 7 bases and J by 5 bases, with 14 bases between. This CDR3 spans 13 amino acids. This CDR3 is CASNPTGHYGYTF. CDR3 DNA sequence: TGTGCCAGCAACCCGACAGGCCATTATGGCTACACCTTC.

V usage is TRBV15 and J usage is TRBJ1-3, with D tentatively TRBD1 (5 bases). Trimming left V 4 bases short and J 7 bases short, with 14 bases between. CDR3 length: 14 residues. The germline gives CDR1 LNHNV, CDR2 YYDKDF (reference sequence). In DNA, the CDR3 is TGTGCCACCAGCATGCCTGGACGGGGGAACACCATATATTTT. This encodes CATSMPGRGNTIYF.

This chain uses TRBV27 with TRBJ2-2; D uncertain. V lost 4 bases to trimming and J lost 3 bases, with 3 bases between them. There are 12 residues in the CDR3. Per the germline V gene, CDR1 is MNHEY and CDR2 is SMNVEV (reference sequence). CDR3 protein: CASSSDTGELFF. CDR3 DNA sequence: TGTGCCAGCAGTTCCGACACCGGGGAGCTGTTTTTT.

This chain uses TRBV12-3 or TRBV12-4 with TRBJ2-4; 8 bases map to TRBD2. The CDR3 contains 13 residues. V gave up 7 bases and J gave up 6 bases; unmatched junction bases: 5. The CDR3 DNA sequence: TGTGCCAGCACACTCGGGGGGGGAAACATTCAGTACTTC. It encodes CASTLGGGNIQYF.

The CDR3 spells CASSQTGGGREKLFF. The CDR3 DNA is TGTGCCAGCAGCCAAACCGGGGGAGGACGTGAAAAACTGTTTTTT. The chain has TRBV3-1 (or the pseudogene TRBV3-2) and TRBJ1-4; maybe TRBD1 (5 bases). Germline CDR1 and CDR2: LGHDT and YNNKEL (reference sequence). Between the trimmed V and J ends, which lost 2 bases and 7 bases, there was a span of 14 bases. The CDR3 extends over 15 amino acids.

The chain combines TRBV2 with TRBJ1-2, with 10 bases aligning to TRBD1. With V trimmed by 6 bases and J by 8 bases, 12 bases remained unmatched. This CDR3 contains 15 residues. CDR1 and CDR2 from the germline V gene are SNHLY and FYNNEI. The CDR3 DNA is TGTGCCAGCAGGGCCGACCGACAGGGGGCGGAGGGCTACACCTTC. It yields the protein CASRADRQGAEGYTF.

V is TRBV28 and J is TRBJ1-1; 8 bases are a match to TRBD1. CDR1 MDHEN and CDR2 SYDVKM come from the germline V gene. With V trimmed by 5 bases and J by 1 base, 3 bases remained unmatched. The CDR3 has 14 amino acids. Here the CDR3 DNA reads TGTGCCAGCAGTCTGACAGGGGCGAACACTGAAGCTTTCTTT. Translation: CASSLTGANTEAFF.

V gene TRBV2 combines with J gene TRBJ1-4; TRBD1 matches 10 bases. The ends lost 6 bases at V and 8 bases at J; junction bases unmatched: 12. The CDR3 runs to 16 residues. Germline V gene lookup returns CDR1 SNHLY and CDR2 FYNNEI. The DNA for the CDR3 is TGTGCCAGCAGCGCCGAGACAGGGGGCACGCGGGAAAAACTGTTTTTT. It specifies CASSAETGGTREKLFF.

There are a few counts of this clone. The chain links TRBV5-4 to TRBJ1-2, with D tentatively TRBD1 (6 bases). CDR1 and CDR2 (germline): SGHNT, YYREEE (reference sequence). The CDR3 length is 13 residues. Deletions cut 5 bases from V and 0 bases from J, with 8 bases between. The CDR3 loop reads CASSSGANYGYTF. The CDR3 bases are TGTGCCAGCAGTTCAGGGGCTAACTATGGCTACACCTTC.

V gene TRBV6-5 combines with J gene TRBJ1-1; 9 bases match TRBD1. V gave up 7 bases and J gave up 2 bases; unmatched junction bases: 5. CDR1 is MNHEY, CDR2 SVGAGI, per germline. The CDR3 length is 14 residues. The CDR3 protein is CASNTGGSNTEAFF. The DNA of the CDR3 is TGTGCCAGCAATACAGGGGGCTCTAACACTGAAGCTTTCTTT.

Comments on this clone: This likely comes from a read error, as the CDR3 has no conserved phenylalanine or tryptophan at its end. The limits of the CDR3 on the DNA are not certain, so only TCRdb's listed CDR3 is given. J is TRBJ1-4 and V is TRBV5-4; the table's D call, TRBD1, was not checked against the DNA. Germline CDR1 is SGHNT and CDR2 is YYREEE (reference sequence). The CDR3 numbers 14 amino acids, ends counted. The CDR3 is CASSLGGQSAPMVK.

The chain combines TRBV2 with TRBJ2-3, with D hard to call. In germline, CDR1 is SNHLY, CDR2 FYNNEI. The length of the CDR3 is 14 residues. V was clipped by 7 bases and J by 0 bases, with 11 bases between them. CDR3: CASKRRHSTDTQYF. The CDR3 DNA reads TGTGCCAGCAAGAGGCGGCATAGCACAGATACGCAGTATTTT.

The gene calls are TRBV4-3 and TRBJ2-1; TRBD2 matches at 11 bases. Germline assignment: CDR1 LGHNA and CDR2 YSLEER. The CDR3 runs to 18 residues. The V segment lost 1 base and the J segment 8 bases; nucleotides outside the gene matches: 13. The CDR3: CASSQGSTGLAGGYEQFF. CDR3 nucleotide sequence: TGCGCCAGCAGCCAAGGTTCCACAGGGCTAGCGGGAGGCTATGAGCAGTTCTTC.

The V call is TRBV7-8, the J call TRBJ1-5; D is ambiguous. This CDR3 contains 13 residues. V lost 5 bases and J 4 bases, leaving 9 bases between the germline ends. CDR1 is SGHVS, CDR2 FQNEAQ, per germline. The CDR3 loop is CASSPSKNQPQHF. CDR3 bases: TGTGCCAGCAGCCCCAGTAAGAATCAGCCCCAGCATTTT.

V is TRBV2 and J is TRBJ2-2; D is perhaps TRBD1 (6 bases). The CDR3 spans 13 residues. Germline loops: CDR1 SNHLY, CDR2 FYNNEI. V lost 7 bases, J lost 6 bases, and 12 bases lay in between. Here the CDR3 reads CASMGEGAGELFF. CDR3 DNA: TGTGCCAGCATGGGCGAGGGGGCCGGGGAGCTGTTTTTT.